Listed below are T cell receptor beta chains from one sample, sequenced in a study of blood T cell repertoires in COVID-19. Produced via immunoSEQ multiplex PCR; TCRdb's table is partial and in-frame only. Here the sample spans some 400,000 clones, around 92% being singletons. Sequencing was performed on PBMCs or T cells enriched from blood (not recorded which). These receptors came from a woman aged 25 to 45 who had recovered from COVID-19. Each CDR3 is given with its conserved first and last residue. The D gene is left open where the match is weak. Clone sizes are given selectively: once, few, many, or a class where the clone is expanded.

d_call j_call clone_size v_call cdr3_nt cdr3_aa
. TRBJ1-1 . TRBV2 TGTGCCAGCAGTGATCGACAGACGAACACTGAAGCTTTCTTT CASSDRQTNTEAFF
. TRBJ2-5 . TRBV27 TGTGCCAGCAGTGTACTACTAGCCCTGTGGCAAGAGACCCAGTACTTC CASSVLLALWQETQYF
. TRBJ1-5 . TRBV13 TGTGCCAGCAGCTTAGTGCGGGGGCTTGGCAATCAGCCCCAGCATTTT CASSLVRGLGNQPQHF
. TRBJ1-4 . TRBV10-3 TGTGCCATCAGTGAGTCGAGGGGGGGGATCAATGAAAAACTGTTTTTT CAISESRGGINEKLFF
. TRBJ2-3 . TRBV2 TGTGCCAGCAGGGGGGGGCCCGGGCAGGCAGATACGCAGTATTTT CASRGGPGQADTQYF
TRBD1 TRBJ1-5 . TRBV7-8 TGTGCCAGCAGCCCGGGACAGGGCATCAATCAGCCCCAGCATTTT CASSPGQGINQPQHF
. TRBJ1-1 . TRBV6-5 TGTGCCAGTCGGATGTTATCCCTTTCGGGGGGCGAACGATTT CASRMLSLSGGERF
TRBD1 TRBJ1-4 . TRBV2 TGTGCCAGCAGTGCTGAGTCGACAGGGCTGGGGGAAAAACTGTTTTTT CASSAESTGLGEKLFF
. TRBJ2-7 . TRBV28 TGTGCCAGCAGTCCCCACGAGGTCCGGCGCGCCTACGAGCAGTACTTC CASSPHEVRRAYEQYF
TRBD1 TRBJ2-3 once TRBV4-2 TGTGCCAGCAGCCTGGGACAGGGAAGCACAGATACGCAGTATTTT CASSLGQGSTDTQYF
. TRBJ2-2 once TRBV19 TGTGCCAGCCGAAAACGGGAGTACGGCACCGGGGAGCTGTTTTTT CASRKREYGTGELFF
TRBD1 TRBJ2-7 few TRBV3-1/TRBV3-2 TGTGCCAGCAGCCAAGGGGACAGGGCCTACGAGCAGTACTTC CASSQGDRAYEQYF
TRBD2 TRBJ2-1 . TRBV4-1 TGCGCCAGCAGCCAAAGGGCCTTTTTGCGGGAGGATTACAATGAGCAGTTCTTC CASSQRAFLREDYNEQFF
TRBD1 TRBJ1-3 . TRBV5-6 TGTGCCAGCAGCTTCGGTAGTGGGACAGCAAAAGGAAACACCATATATTTT CASSFGSGTAKGNTIYF
. TRBJ2-7 . TRBV10-2 TGCGCCAGCAATTCGGGCGGGATCTACGAGCAGTACTTC CASNSGGIYEQYF
. TRBJ1-6 . TRBV5-1 TGCGCCAGCAGCTTGGACAGGAATTCACCCCTCCACTTT CASSLDRNSPLHF
. TRBJ2-5 . TRBV14 TGTGCCAGCAGCCAAGAACGGGGTCGACCGGGACTCCACGCGGCCCAGTACTTC CASSQERGRPGLHAAQYF
. TRBJ1-5 . TRBV19 TGTGCCATCCAGGGGACCAAAGACAGATTAGTCGTAGGCAATCAGCCCCAGCATTTT CAIQGTKDRLVVGNQPQHF
. TRBJ1-3 few TRBV4-3 TGCGCCAGCAGCCCGACAGTCTCTGGAAACACCATATATTTT CASSPTVSGNTIYF
TRBD2 TRBJ2-5 . TRBV5-1 TGCGCCAGCAGCCCGGGACTAGCGGGAGTTGAGACCCAGTACTTC CASSPGLAGVETQYF
. TRBJ1-2 once TRBV11-2 TGTGCCAGCAGCTTAGGCGGCTATGGCTACACCTTC CASSLGGYGYTF
. TRBJ2-2 . TRBV15 TGTGCCACCAGCAGAGATAGGAGAGCCGGGGAGCTGTTTTTT CATSRDRRAGELFF
TRBD1 TRBJ1-6 . TRBV6-5 TGTGCCAGCACCTCAGAAACAGGGGATGGCTCACCCCTCCACTTT CASTSETGDGSPLHF
TRBD1 TRBJ2-2 . TRBV28 TGTGCCAGCATCGACAGGGTTATCTACGGGGAGCTGTTTTTT CASIDRVIYGELFF
. TRBJ2-1 . TRBV5-4 TGTGCCAGCAGCTTGGAGGGGTTTCCCGGGGGTGAGCAGTTCTTC CASSLEGFPGGEQFF
. TRBJ2-4 . TRBV5-1 TGCGCCAGCAGCTTGTCCCTTGCCAAAAACATTCAGTACTTC CASSLSLAKNIQYF
TRBD1 TRBJ1-2 . TRBV3-1/TRBV3-2 TGTGCCAGCAGCCGGGGGACAGGGGGAACGTATGGCTACACCTTC CASSRGTGGTYGYTF
TRBD1 TRBJ1-1 . TRBV5-8 TGTGCCAGCAGCTTTTGGGGACAGGGTAACACTGAAGCTTTCTTT CASSFWGQGNTEAFF
TRBD1 TRBJ2-3 . TRBV5-1 TGCGCCAGCAGCATACCGGGACAGGGGGCCACAGATACGCAGTATTTT CASSIPGQGATDTQYF
TRBD1 TRBJ2-1 . TRBV3-1/TRBV3-2 TGTGCCAGCAGCCCCGTTGGACAGGGGTACAATGAGCAGTTCTTC CASSPVGQGYNEQFF
TRBD1 TRBJ1-1 . TRBV7-3 TGTGCCAGCAGCCGGGACAGGATTTCTGCAGCTTTCTTT CASSRDRISAAFF
. TRBJ2-7 . TRBV5-6 TGTGCCAGCAGCTTGGGACTAGAGAGCTCCTACGAGCAGTACTTC CASSLGLESSYEQYF
. TRBJ2-2 . TRBV5-1 TGCGCCAGCAGCATACAGGGTTCCGGGGAGCTGTTTTTT CASSIQGSGELFF
TRBD1 TRBJ2-5 . TRBV6-2/TRBV6-3 TGTGCCAGCAGCCGACCGGGACAGGCGGAGACCCAGTACTTC CASSRPGQAETQYF
TRBD2 TRBJ2-7 . TRBV5-1 TGCGCCAGCAGCTGGCGGGAGGGCCTCGGCGAGCAGTACTTC CASSWREGLGEQYF
. TRBJ2-1 . TRBV28 TGTGCCAGCAGTTTATGGGGGAGTAGCTCCTACAATGAGCAGTTCTTC CASSLWGSSSYNEQFF
. TRBJ1-5 . TRBV5-1 TGCGCCAGCAGCTTGGGAGCAGGGTCCTATAGCAATCAGCCCCAGCATTTT CASSLGAGSYSNQPQHF
TRBD2 TRBJ2-3 . TRBV3-1/TRBV3-2 TGTGCCAGCAGCCGAGGACTAGCGGGGGGGGATACGCAGTATTTT CASSRGLAGGDTQYF
. TRBJ1-2 . TRBV7-9 TGTGCCAGCAGCACACCTCGGGGGACGGACTATGGCTACACCTTC CASSTPRGTDYGYTF
TRBD2 TRBJ2-3 . TRBV3-1/TRBV3-2 TGTGCCAGCAGCCAAGACTGGACTAGCGCCAGCACAGATACGCAGTATTTT CASSQDWTSASTDTQYF
TRBD1 TRBJ2-3 . TRBV5-1 TGCGCCAGCAGCTTGATGGACAGGGGCACAGATACGCAGTATTTT CASSLMDRGTDTQYF
TRBD1 TRBJ1-2 . TRBV19 TGTGCCATTTCCAGGACAGGGGAAGGAGATGGCTACACCTTC CAISRTGEGDGYTF
TRBD1 TRBJ1-2 . TRBV9 TGTGCCAGCAGCATTCGGACAGGGGATGGCTACACCTTC CASSIRTGDGYTF
. TRBJ2-2 . TRBV6-4 TGTGCCAGCAGTGGAGACAGACTCACCGGGGAGCTGTTTTTT CASSGDRLTGELFF
. TRBJ1-1 . TRBV5-1 TGCGCCAGCAGGGCGGCCACTGAAGCTTTCTTT CASRAATEAFF
TRBD2 TRBJ2-1 . TRBV10-1 TGCGCCAGCAGTGAGAATGCGGGGGGCGGCAGCGGGAGGTACAATGAGCAGTTCTTC CASSENAGGGSGRYNEQFF
TRBD1 TRBJ1-1 . TRBV19 TGTGCCAGTCGGGACAGACAGAACACTGAAGCTTTCTTT CASRDRQNTEAFF
. TRBJ2-3 . TRBV27 TGTGCCAGCAGCTTTGCCCAAGGGGGAACAGATACGCAGTATTTT CASSFAQGGTDTQYF
. TRBJ2-7 . TRBV14 TGTGCCAGCAGCCAAGATCTTGTTAGCGGATACTCCTACGAGCAGTACTTC CASSQDLVSGYSYEQYF
. TRBJ1-5 once TRBV12-3/TRBV12-4 TGTGCCAGCAGTTTCGGCTCGGGTCAGCCCCAGCATTTT CASSFGSGQPQHF
. TRBJ1-6 once TRBV10-3 TGTGCCATCAGTGAGTCGGTCCCCGGGTCGAATTCACCCCTCCACTTT CAISESVPGSNSPLHF